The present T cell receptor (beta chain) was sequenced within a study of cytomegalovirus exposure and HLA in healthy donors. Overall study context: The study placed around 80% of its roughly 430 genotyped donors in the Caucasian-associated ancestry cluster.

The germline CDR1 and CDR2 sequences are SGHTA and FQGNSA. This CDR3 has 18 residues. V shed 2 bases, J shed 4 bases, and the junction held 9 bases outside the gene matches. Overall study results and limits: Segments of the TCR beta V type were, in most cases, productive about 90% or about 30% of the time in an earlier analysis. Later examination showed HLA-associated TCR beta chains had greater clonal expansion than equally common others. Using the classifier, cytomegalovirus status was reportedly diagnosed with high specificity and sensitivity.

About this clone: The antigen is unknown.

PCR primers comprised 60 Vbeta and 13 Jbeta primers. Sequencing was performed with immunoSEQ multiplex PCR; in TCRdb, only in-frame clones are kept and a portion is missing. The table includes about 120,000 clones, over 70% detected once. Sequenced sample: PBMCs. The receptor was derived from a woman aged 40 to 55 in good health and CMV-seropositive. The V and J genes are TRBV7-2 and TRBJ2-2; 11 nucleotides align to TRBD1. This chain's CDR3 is CASSLTDRGPSSTGELFF. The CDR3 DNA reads TGTGCCAGCAGCTTAACGGACAGGGGGCCCTCGAGCACCGGGGAGCTGTTTTTT.